This T cell receptor beta chain derives from a study of T cells after yellow fever vaccination. Broader study findings: A limited proportion of clonotypes was detected within both the CD4 and CD8 compartments.

Template switching by 5'RACE produced TCR cDNA, adding a universal primer site and UMIs. TCRdb called the 5' RACE reads again in MiXCR, with one record for every CDR3 protein. The sample holds hundreds of thousands of distinct CDR3 sequences, approximately 3.8% seen once. To note about this clonotype: Its specificity is unknown.

The sequence was obtained from a man between 18 and 29 years old who received the YFV17D yellow fever vaccine. Sequencing used PBMCs, obtained on the day of the yellow fever booster vaccination.

CDR3 coding DNA: TGCACCAGCATAACTAATCAGCCCCAGCATTTT. The encoded protein is CTSITNQPQHF. This chain connects TRBV1 to TRBJ1-5. TRBV1 is a pseudogene locus. This CDR3 comprises 11 residues.